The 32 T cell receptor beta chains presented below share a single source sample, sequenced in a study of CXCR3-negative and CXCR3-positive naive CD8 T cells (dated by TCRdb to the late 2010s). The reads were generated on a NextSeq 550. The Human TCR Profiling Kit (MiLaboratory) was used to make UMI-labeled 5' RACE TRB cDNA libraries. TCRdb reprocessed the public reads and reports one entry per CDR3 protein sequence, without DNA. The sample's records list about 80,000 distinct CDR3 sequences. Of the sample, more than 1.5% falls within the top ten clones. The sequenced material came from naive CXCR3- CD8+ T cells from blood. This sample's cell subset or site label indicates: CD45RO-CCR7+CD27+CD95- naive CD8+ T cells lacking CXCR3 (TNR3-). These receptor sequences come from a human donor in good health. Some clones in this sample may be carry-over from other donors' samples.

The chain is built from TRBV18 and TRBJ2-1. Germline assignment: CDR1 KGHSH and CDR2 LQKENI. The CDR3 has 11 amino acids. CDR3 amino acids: CASSPSGEQFF.

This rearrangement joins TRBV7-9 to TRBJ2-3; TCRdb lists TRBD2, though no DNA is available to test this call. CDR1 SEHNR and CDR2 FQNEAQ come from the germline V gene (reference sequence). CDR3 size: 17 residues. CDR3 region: CASSWGRRRVSTDTQYF.

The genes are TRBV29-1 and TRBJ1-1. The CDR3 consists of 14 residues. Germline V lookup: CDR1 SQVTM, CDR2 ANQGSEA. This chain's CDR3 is CSVVILGMSTEAFF.

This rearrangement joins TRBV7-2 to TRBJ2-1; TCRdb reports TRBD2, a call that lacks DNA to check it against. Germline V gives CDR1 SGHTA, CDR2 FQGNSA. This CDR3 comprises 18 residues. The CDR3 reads CASSLRGLAGAPLNEQFF. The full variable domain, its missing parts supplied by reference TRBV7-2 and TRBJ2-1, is GAGVSQSPSNKVTEKGKDVELRCDPISGHTALYWYRQSLGQGLEFLIYFQGNSAPDKSGLPSDRFSAERTGGSVSTLTIQRTQQEDSAVYLCASSLRGLAGAPLNEQFFGPGTRLTVL.

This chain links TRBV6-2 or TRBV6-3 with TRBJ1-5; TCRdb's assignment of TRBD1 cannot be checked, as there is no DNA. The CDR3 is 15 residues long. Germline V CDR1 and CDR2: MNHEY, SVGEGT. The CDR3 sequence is CASSPGTEYNQPQHF.

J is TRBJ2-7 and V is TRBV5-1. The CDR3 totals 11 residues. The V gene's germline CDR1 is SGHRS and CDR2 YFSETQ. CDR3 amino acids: CASKEYYEQYF.

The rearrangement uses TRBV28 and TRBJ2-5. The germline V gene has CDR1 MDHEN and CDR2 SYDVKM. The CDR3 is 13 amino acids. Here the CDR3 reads CASSLAIQETQYF.

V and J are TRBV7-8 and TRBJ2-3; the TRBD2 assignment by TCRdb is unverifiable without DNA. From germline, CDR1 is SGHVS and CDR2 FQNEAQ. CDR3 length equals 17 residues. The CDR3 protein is CASSLAWAGGSTDTQYF.

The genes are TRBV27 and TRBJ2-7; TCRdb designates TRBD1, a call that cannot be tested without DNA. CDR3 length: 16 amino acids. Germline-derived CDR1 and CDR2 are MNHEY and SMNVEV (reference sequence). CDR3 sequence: CASSLSADRVFDEQYF.

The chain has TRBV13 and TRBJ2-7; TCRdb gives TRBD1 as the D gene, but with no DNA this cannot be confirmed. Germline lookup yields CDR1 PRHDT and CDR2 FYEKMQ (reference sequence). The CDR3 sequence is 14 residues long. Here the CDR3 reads CASSQMGGVHEQYF.

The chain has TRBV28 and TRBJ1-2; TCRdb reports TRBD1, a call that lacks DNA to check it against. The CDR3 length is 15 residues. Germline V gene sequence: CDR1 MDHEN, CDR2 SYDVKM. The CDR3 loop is CASSPGAGDYYGYTF.

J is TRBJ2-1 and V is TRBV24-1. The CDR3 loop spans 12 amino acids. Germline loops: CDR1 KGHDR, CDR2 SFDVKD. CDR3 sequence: CATSDLKSDQFF.

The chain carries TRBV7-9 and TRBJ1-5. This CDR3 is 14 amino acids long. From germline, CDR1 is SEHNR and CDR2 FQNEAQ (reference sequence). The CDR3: CASSGGMGNQPQHF.

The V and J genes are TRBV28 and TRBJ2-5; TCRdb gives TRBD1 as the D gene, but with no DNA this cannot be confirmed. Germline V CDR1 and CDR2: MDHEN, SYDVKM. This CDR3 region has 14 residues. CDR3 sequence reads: CASNRVQLKETQYF.

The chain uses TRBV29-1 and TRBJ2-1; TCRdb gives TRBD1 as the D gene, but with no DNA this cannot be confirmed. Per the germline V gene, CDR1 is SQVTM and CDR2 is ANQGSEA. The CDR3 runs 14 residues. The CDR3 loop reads CSVPGQGGYNEQFF.

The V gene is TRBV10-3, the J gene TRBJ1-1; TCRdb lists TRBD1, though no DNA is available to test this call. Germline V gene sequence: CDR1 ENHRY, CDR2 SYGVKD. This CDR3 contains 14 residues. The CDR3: CAISVYRDGTEAFF.

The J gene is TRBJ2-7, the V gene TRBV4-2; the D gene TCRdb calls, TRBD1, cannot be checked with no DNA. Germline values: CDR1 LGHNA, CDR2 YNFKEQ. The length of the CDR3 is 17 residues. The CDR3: CASSQPPGDGSSYEQYF.

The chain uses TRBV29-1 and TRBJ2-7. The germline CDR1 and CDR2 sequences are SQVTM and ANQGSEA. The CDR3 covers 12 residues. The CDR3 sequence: CSVRDTSYEQYF.

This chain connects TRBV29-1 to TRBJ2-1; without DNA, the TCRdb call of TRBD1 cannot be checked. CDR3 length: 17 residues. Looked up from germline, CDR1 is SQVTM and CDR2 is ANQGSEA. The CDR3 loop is CSVEEGASSGSYNEQFF.

CDR3: CASSSLTGTGFRNTEAFF. V and J are TRBV28 and TRBJ1-1; TCRdb selects TRBD1, and the lack of DNA leaves this call unchecked. This CDR3 contains 18 residues. The germline V gene encodes CDR1 MDHEN and CDR2 SYDVKM.

The CDR3 sequence: CSAIGLAGTDTQYF. The chain has TRBV29-1 and TRBJ2-3; TCRdb picks TRBD2, but there is no DNA to check that call. The CDR3 covers 14 residues. Germline V gene data show CDR1 as SQVTM and CDR2 as ANQGSEA.

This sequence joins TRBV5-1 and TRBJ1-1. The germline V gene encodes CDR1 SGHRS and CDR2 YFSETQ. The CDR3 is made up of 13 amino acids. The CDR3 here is CASSHDTYTEAFF.

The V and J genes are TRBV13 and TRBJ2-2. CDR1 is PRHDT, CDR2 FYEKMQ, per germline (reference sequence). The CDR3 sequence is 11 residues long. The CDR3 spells CASSFTGELFF.

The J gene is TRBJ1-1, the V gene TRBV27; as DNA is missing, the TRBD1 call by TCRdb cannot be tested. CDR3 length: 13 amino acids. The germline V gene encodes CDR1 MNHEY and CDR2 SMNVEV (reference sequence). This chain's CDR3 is CASTTSGDPEAFF.

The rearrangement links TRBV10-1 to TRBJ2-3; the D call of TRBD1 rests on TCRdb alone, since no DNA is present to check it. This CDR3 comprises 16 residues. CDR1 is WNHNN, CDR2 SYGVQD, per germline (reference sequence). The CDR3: CASSPRSARGMYTQYF.

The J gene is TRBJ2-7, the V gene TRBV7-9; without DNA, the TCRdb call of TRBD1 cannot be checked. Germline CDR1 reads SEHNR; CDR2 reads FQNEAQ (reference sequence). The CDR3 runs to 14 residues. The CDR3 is CASTSTGYLYEQYF.

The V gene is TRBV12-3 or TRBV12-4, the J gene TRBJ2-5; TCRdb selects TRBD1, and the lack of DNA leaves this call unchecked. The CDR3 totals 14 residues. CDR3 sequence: CASSHITGVVSQYF.

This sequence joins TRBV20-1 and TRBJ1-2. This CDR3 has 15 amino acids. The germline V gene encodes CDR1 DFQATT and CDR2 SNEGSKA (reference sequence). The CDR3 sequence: CSELSPTGGNYGYTF.

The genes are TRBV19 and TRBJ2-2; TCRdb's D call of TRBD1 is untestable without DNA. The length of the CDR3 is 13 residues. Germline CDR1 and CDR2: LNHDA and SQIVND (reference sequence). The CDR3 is CASSGGGTGELFF.

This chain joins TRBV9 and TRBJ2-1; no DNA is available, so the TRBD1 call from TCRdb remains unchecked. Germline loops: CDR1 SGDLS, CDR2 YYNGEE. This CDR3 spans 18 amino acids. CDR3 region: CASSSLAGAGGALGEQFF.

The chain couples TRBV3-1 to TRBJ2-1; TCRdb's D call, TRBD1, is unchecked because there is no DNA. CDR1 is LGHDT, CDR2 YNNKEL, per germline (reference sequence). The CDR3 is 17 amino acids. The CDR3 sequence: CASSPPRLGSSYNEQFF.

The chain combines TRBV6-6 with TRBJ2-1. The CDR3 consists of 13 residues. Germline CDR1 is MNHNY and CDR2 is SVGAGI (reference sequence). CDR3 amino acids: CASSYSTNNEQFF.